The next 22 T cell receptor beta chains were all read from a single sample in a study of blood T cell repertoires in COVID-19 (dated by TCRdb to 2020 to 2021). Libraries were made using the immunoSEQ multiplex PCR assay. What TCRdb holds here is the immuneACCESS table cut down to in-frame rearrangements. Part of the clones is not present; checked against another copy, under half of the missing clones reflect an unresolved V gene, and the others are unexplained. In all, the sample holds about 100,000 clones, and about 88% of those were seen once. Clones ranked in the top ten supply about 1.8% of the sample. Material: peripheral blood. These receptors were collected from a man older than 75 with acute or convalescent COVID-19.

This chain links TRBV5-1 with TRBJ2-2; D not resolved. V was shortened by 5 bases and J by 0 bases, with 11 bases between the two germline ends. The CDR3 covers 15 residues. Germline V lookup: CDR1 SGHRS, CDR2 YFSETQ. The CDR3: CASRTHGANTGELFF. CDR3 nucleotide sequence: TGCGCCAGCAGGACCCACGGAGCGAACACCGGGGAGCTGTTTTTT.

The rearrangement joins TRBV7-2 to TRBJ2-2, with 11 positions matching TRBD2. Germline V gene data show CDR1 as SGHTA and CDR2 as FQGNSA. The CDR3 has 17 amino acids. V gave up 4 bases and J gave up 3 bases; unmatched junction bases: 7. CDR3 nucleotide sequence: TGTGCCAGCAGCTACTTGCCGGGACTAGCGGACACCGGGGAGCTGTTTTTT. This encodes CASSYLPGLADTGELFF.

The genes are TRBV2 and TRBJ2-1, with TRBD2 matching 13 bases. CDR1 and CDR2 from the germline V gene are SNHLY and FYNNEI. The ends lost 2 bases at V and 6 bases at J; junction bases unmatched: 4. The CDR3 consists of 16 residues. The CDR3 DNA follows: TGTGCCAGCAGTGAATCCACTAGCGGGAGGGTCAATGAGCAGTTCTTC. Amino acids: CASSESTSGRVNEQFF.

This clone was found once. The chain has TRBV29-1 and TRBJ1-2; D is possibly TRBD1 (6 bases). This CDR3 spans 15 amino acids. Germline CDR1 is SQVTM and CDR2 is ANQGSEA. Trimming shortened V by 2 bases and J by 4 bases, and 17 bases separated the two germline ends. Here the CDR3 reads CSVERTVPGSYGYTF. The DNA of the CDR3 is TGCAGCGTTGAAAGGACAGTACCGGGTTCCTATGGCTACACCTTC.

The V gene is TRBV6-2 or TRBV6-3, the J gene TRBJ2-3; 7 bases fit TRBD2. The CDR3 length is 17 residues. The germline gives CDR1 MNHEY, CDR2 SVGEGT. With 5 bases clipped from V and 1 base from J, the junction kept 12 bases outside the gene matches. The CDR3 nucleotides read TGTGCCAGCAGTCGCATATCGCGGGAGTTCGGCACAGATACGCAGTATTTT. Its translation is CASSRISREFGTDTQYF.

The genes are TRBV2 and TRBJ1-1, with 7 nucleotides matching TRBD1. CDR1 and CDR2 from the germline V gene are SNHLY and FYNNEI. The CDR3 is made up of 14 amino acids. V lost 4 bases, J lost 4 bases, and 6 bases stayed unmatched. The DNA for the CDR3 is TGTGCCAGCAGTGGGACGAGGACAGGCACTGAAGCTTTCTTT. This translates into CASSGTRTGTEAFF. Full variable domain (remainder filled in from reference TRBV2 and TRBJ1-1): EPEVTQTPSHQVTQMGQEVILRCVPISNHLYFYWYRQILGQKVEFLVSFYNNEISEKSEIFDDQFSVERPDGSNFTLKIRSTKLEDSAMYFCASSGTRTGTEAFFGQGTRLTVV.

This rearrangement joins TRBV11-1 to TRBJ2-1, with 11 positions matching TRBD2. The germline gives CDR1 SGHAT, CDR2 FQDESV (reference sequence). The CDR3 sequence is 15 residues long. After removal of 4 bases from V and 5 bases from J, the junction contained 4 bases not matched to a gene. The CDR3 loop reads CASSSLAGDDNEQFF. CDR3 DNA: TGTGCCAGCAGCTCACTAGCGGGAGATGACAATGAGCAGTTCTTC.

V and J are TRBV6-5 and TRBJ1-1, with D perhaps TRBD1 (6 bases). The CDR3 is made up of 12 amino acids. Germline V gene data show CDR1 as MNHEY and CDR2 as SVGAGI. V lost 5 bases and J lost 6, with 10 bases in between. The DNA for the CDR3 is TGTGCCAGCAGTCAGGGGTGGGCTGAAGCTTTCTTT. Encoded protein: CASSQGWAEAFF.

This clone was picked up one time. The chain couples TRBV27 to TRBJ2-1; 13 nucleotides align to TRBD2. This CDR3 region has 19 residues. CDR1 MNHEY and CDR2 SMNVEV come from the germline V gene (reference sequence). V lost 3 bases and J lost 2; bases outside the gene matches: 10. The CDR3 loop reads CASSLAGLAGRRAYNEQFF. The CDR3 region has the DNA TGTGCCAGCAGTTTGGCGGGACTAGCGGGGAGAAGGGCCTACAATGAGCAGTTCTTC.

J is TRBJ2-1 and V is TRBV4-3; 11 nucleotides line up with TRBD2. Germline V gene data show CDR1 as LGHNA and CDR2 as YSLEER. The CDR3 is made up of 19 amino acids. The ends lost 4 bases at V and 0 bases at J; junction bases unmatched: 11. CDR3 nucleotides: TGCGCCAGCAGCCCTGCAAGACTAGCGGGATCCTTCTCCTACAATGAGCAGTTCTTC. This codes for CASSPARLAGSFSYNEQFF.

This rearrangement joins TRBV6-2 or TRBV6-3 to TRBJ1-5; 7 bases match TRBD1. The CDR3 loop spans 16 amino acids. The ends lost 2 bases at V and 4 bases at J; junction bases unmatched: 8. Germline assignment: CDR1 MNHEY and CDR2 SVGEGT. The CDR3 spells CASSYMAAGGNQPQHF. The DNA for the CDR3 is TGTGCCAGCAGTTACATGGCGGCAGGGGGAAATCAGCCCCAGCATTTT.

The J gene is TRBJ1-1, the V gene TRBV25-1, with D possibly matching TRBD1 (5 bases). The CDR3 sequence is 13 residues long. Trimming pared 8 bases from V and 5 bases from J, leaving 15 bases between. Germline CDR1 and CDR2: MGHDK and SYGVNS. The CDR3, as DNA: TGTGCCAGCTGCGGACGGGGGAATACTGAAGCTTTCTTT. Amino acid sequence: CASCGRGNTEAFF.

This rearrangement joins TRBV6-5 to TRBJ2-5, with 8 bases fitting TRBD2. Looked up from germline, CDR1 is MNHEY and CDR2 is SVGAGI. This CDR3 contains 14 residues. V trimming: 6 bases; J trimming: 1 base; junction bases outside the gene matches: 4. CDR3 DNA sequence: TGTGCCAGCAGCGTAGCGGGGTTCCAAGAGACCCAGTACTTC. It translates to CASSVAGFQETQYF.

This sequence joins TRBV27 and TRBJ1-2; the match to TRBD1 covers 7 bases. The CDR3 length is 13 residues. V trimming: 2 bases; J trimming: 3 bases; junction bases outside the gene matches: 0. Per germline, CDR1 MNHEY and CDR2 SMNVEV (reference sequence). The CDR3 protein is CASSLDRDYGYTF. The CDR3, as DNA: TGTGCCAGCAGTTTAGACAGGGACTATGGCTACACCTTC.

The count of this clone is one. This sequence joins TRBV6-5 and TRBJ2-1; TRBD1 matches at 7 bases. The CDR3 consists of 15 residues. Trimming cost V 7 bases and J 4 bases; bases outside gene matches: 10. CDR1 is MNHEY, CDR2 SVGAGI, per germline. The CDR3 sequence is CASNPTGTAYNEQFF. Written as DNA, the CDR3 is TGTGCCAGCAACCCGACCGGGACAGCTTACAATGAGCAGTTCTTC.

This clone was seen once. V gene TRBV30 combines with J gene TRBJ2-5; 9 nucleotides match TRBD1. The CDR3 sequence is 15 residues long. J lost 4 bases, V lost 1 base, and 7 bases had no gene match. CDR1 is GTSNPN, CDR2 SVGIG, per germline (reference sequence). The CDR3 nucleotides are TGTGCCTGGAGTGGAAGAGACAGGGGGTTAGAGACCCAGTACTTC. This translates into CAWSGRDRGLETQYF. Looking up the rest from reference TRBV30 and TRBJ2-5 gives the full variable domain: SQTIHQWPATLVQPVGSPLSLECTVEGTSNPNLYWYRQAAGRGLQLLFYSVGIGQISSEVPQNLSASRPQDRQFILSSKKLLLSDSGFYLCAWSGRDRGLETQYFGPGTRLLVL.

The chain joins TRBV25-1 to TRBJ2-3; D perhaps matches TRBD2 (5 bases). Germline V gene sequence: CDR1 MGHDK, CDR2 SYGVNS. The CDR3 is 15 amino acids. Deletions cut 1 base from V and 4 bases from J, with 12 bases between. CDR3 in amino acids: CASSELNGLSDTQYF. The CDR3 region has the DNA TGTGCCAGCAGTGAATTAAATGGACTGTCAGATACGCAGTATTTT.

This chain connects TRBV10-3 to TRBJ2-1, with 12 bases that match TRBD1. Germline V gene lookup returns CDR1 ENHRY and CDR2 SYGVKD. The CDR3 has 15 amino acids. V trimming: 10 bases; J trimming: 9 bases; junction bases outside the gene matches: 13. The CDR3 DNA reads TGTGCCACCCAAGGGGGGACAGGGGGCCTAATTGAGCAGTTCTTC. Translation gives CATQGGTGGLIEQFF.

This chain connects TRBV10-3 to TRBJ2-3; D is possibly TRBD2 (6 bases). The CDR3 contains 16 residues. V was cut by 0 bases and J by 3 bases, with 13 bases left in between. CDR1 is ENHRY, CDR2 SYGVKD, per germline. CDR3 residues: CAISESSGEETDTQYF. DNA for the CDR3: TGTGCCATCAGTGAGTCGTCGGGAGAAGAGACAGATACGCAGTATTTT.

This clone was seen once. The rearrangement links TRBV19 to TRBJ1-4; 7 bases align to TRBD1. The CDR3 spans 17 residues. Germline V gene sequence: CDR1 LNHDA, CDR2 SQIVND (reference sequence). V was pared by 9 bases and J by 0 bases, with 13 bases of the junction left unmatched. CDR3 loop: CARKYLRQGSTNEKLFF. CDR3 in DNA: TGTGCCAGAAAATACCTTCGACAGGGATCAACTAATGAAAAACTGTTTTTT.

The rearrangement links TRBV6-2 or TRBV6-3 to TRBJ2-7; unclear D gene. Germline V gene data show CDR1 as MNHEY and CDR2 as SVGEGT. This CDR3 has 13 amino acids. Trimming cost V 0 bases and J 3 bases, with 6 bases left between them. The CDR3 region has the DNA TGTGCCAGCAGTTACTCAACCGGCTACGAGCAGTACTTC. As protein: CASSYSTGYEQYF.

The rearrangement links TRBV5-6 to TRBJ2-2, with 8 nucleotides matching TRBD1. V was clipped by 1 base and J by 6 bases; unmatched bases: 5. From germline, CDR1 is SGHDT and CDR2 YYEEEE. The CDR3 is 15 residues long. The CDR3 protein is CASSLWDRSSGELFF. The CDR3 coding sequence is TGTGCCAGCAGCTTGTGGGACAGGTCCTCCGGGGAGCTGTTTTTT.